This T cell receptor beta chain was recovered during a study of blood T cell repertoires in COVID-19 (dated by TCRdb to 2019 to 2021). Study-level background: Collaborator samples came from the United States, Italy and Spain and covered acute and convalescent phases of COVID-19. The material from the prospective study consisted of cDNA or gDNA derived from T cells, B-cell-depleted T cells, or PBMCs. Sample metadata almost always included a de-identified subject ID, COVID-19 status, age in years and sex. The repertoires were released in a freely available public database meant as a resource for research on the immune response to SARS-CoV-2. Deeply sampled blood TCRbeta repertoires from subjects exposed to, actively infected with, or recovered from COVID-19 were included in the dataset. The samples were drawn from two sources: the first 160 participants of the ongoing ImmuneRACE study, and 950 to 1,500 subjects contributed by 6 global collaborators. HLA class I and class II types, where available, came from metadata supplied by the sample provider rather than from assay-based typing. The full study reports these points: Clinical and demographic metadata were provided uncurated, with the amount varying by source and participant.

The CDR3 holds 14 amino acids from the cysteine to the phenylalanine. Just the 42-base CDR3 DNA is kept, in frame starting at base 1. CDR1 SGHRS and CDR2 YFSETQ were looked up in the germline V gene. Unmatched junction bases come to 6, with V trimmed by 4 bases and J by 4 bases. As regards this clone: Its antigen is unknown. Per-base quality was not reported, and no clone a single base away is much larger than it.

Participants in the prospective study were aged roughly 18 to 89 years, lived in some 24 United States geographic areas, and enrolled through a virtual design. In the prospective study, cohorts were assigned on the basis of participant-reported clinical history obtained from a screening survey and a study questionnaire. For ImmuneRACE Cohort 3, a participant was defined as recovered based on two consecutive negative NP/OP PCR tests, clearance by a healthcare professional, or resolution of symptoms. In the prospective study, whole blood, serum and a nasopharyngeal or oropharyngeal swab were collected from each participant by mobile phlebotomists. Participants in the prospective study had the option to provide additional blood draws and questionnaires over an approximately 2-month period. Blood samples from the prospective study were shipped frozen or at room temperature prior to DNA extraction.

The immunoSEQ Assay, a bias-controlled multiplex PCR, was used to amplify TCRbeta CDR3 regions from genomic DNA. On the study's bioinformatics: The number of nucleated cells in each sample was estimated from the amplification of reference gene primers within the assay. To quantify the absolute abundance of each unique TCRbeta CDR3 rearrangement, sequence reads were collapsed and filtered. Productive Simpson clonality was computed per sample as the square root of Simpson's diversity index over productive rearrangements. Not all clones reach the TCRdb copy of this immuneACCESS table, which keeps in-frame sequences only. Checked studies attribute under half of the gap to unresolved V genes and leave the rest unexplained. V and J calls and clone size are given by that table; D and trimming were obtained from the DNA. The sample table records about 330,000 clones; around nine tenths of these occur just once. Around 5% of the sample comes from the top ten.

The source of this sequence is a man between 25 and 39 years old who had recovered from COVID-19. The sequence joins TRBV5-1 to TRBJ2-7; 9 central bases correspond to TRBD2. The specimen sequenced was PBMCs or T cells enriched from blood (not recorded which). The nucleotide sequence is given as TGCGCCAGCAGCCCGCGGGGGGGCCCGTACGAGCAGTACTTC. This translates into CASSPRGGPYEQYF.